Shown below are 22 T cell receptor beta chains from a single sample sequenced in a study of human T cells and chemical hapten exposure. MiXCR was run by TCRdb on the RACE reads, yielding one entry per CDR3 protein. Among around 99,000 distinct CDR3 sequences listed, roughly a tenth were seen once. Time point defined: patch test 2, 6 weeks after DPC sensitization. The sample's treatment: therapeutic diphenylcyclopropenone sensitization with weekly scalp DPC. Sequencing was performed on whole blood, taken in connection with sensitization to the hapten diphenylcyclopropenone (DPC). Every receptor here comes from a woman in her thirties or forties with alopecia areata. Some clones in this sample may be carry-over from other donors' samples.

At least ten counts were recorded for this clonotype. V and J are TRBV2 and TRBJ1-5, with D possibly TRBD1 on 6 matching bases. This CDR3 spans 16 amino acids. V lost 4 bases and J lost 3, with 16 bases in between. Looked up from germline, CDR1 is SNHLY and CDR2 is FYNNEI. The CDR3 region is CASSGPSGHFNQPQHF. In DNA, the CDR3 is TGTGCCAGCAGTGGCCCCTCGGGACACTTCAATCAGCCCCAGCATTTT.

J is TRBJ1-3 and V is TRBV6-1, with D unresolved. Germline V gene sequence: CDR1 MNHNS, CDR2 SASEGT. The CDR3 has 15 residues. V lost 2 bases and J lost 0, with 8 bases in between. CDR3 sequence (DNA): TGTGCCAGCAGTGAAACCCGGGTCTCTGGAAACACCATATATTTT. Translated, it gives CASSETRVSGNTIYF.

The sample holds many counts of this clonotype. V is TRBV6-6 and J is TRBJ2-1, with unresolved D. Germline CDR1 reads MNHNY; CDR2 reads SVGAGI (reference sequence). The CDR3 totals 12 residues. The V and J ends lost 2 bases and 7 bases respectively, with 6 bases between them. Here the CDR3 reads CASSYRSNEQFF. CDR3 in DNA: TGTGCCAGCAGTTACAGAAGTAATGAGCAGTTCTTC.

V and J are TRBV4-3 and TRBJ2-5; D uncertain. Trimming left V 1 base short and J 4 bases short, with 7 bases between. Germline CDR1 reads LGHNA; CDR2 reads YSLEER. This CDR3 has 13 amino acids. The CDR3 sequence is CASSQAFRETQYF. The DNA for the CDR3 is TGCGCCAGCAGCCAAGCGTTTCGAGAGACCCAGTACTTC.

This clonotype was picked up many times. The V call is TRBV19, the J call TRBJ1-2; 10 bases are shared with TRBD1. This CDR3 contains 15 residues. The V gene's germline CDR1 is LNHDA and CDR2 SQIVND (reference sequence). J was trimmed by 6 bases and V by 5 bases; bases with no gene match: 9. CDR3 sequence reads: CASSLHRQGADGYTF. In DNA, the CDR3 is TGTGCCAGTAGTCTCCACCGACAGGGGGCTGATGGCTACACCTTC.

The rearrangement uses TRBV29-1 and TRBJ1-1; 8 bases agree with TRBD1. The germline CDR1 and CDR2 sequences are SQVTM and ANQGSEA. V trimming: 7 bases; J trimming: 9 bases; junction bases outside the gene matches: 7. The CDR3 is made up of 11 amino acids. The CDR3 loop is CSGAQGAQAFF. CDR3 DNA: TGCAGCGGGGCGCAGGGGGCTCAAGCTTTCTTT. The variable domain in full, with the rest retrieved from reference TRBV29-1 and TRBJ1-1, is SAVISQKPSRDICQRGTSLTIQCQVDSQVTMMFWYRQQPGQSLTLIATANQGSEATYESGFVIDKFPISRPNLTFSTLTVSNMSPEDSSIYLCSGAQGAQAFFGQGTRLTVV.

V gene TRBV7-9 combines with J gene TRBJ2-7; D not resolved. This CDR3 region has 11 residues. The V gene lost 3 bases and the J gene lost 6 bases, with 6 bases spanning the gap. The germline V gene has CDR1 SEHNR and CDR2 FQNEAQ (reference sequence). The CDR3, as DNA: TGTGCCAGCAGCTTCTTCGCCGAGCAGTACTTC. Its translation is CASSFFAEQYF.

The table lists this clonotype with many counts. This chain joins TRBV19 and TRBJ2-7; 7 bases fit TRBD2. Germline CDR1 and CDR2: LNHDA and SQIVND (reference sequence). This CDR3 has 16 residues. V trimming: 5 bases; J trimming: 1 base; junction bases outside the gene matches: 11. This CDR3 reads CASSPILAAYSYEQYF. The CDR3 nucleotides are TGTGCCAGTAGTCCGATCCTAGCGGCGTATTCCTACGAGCAGTACTTC.

This clonotype appeared many times. The gene calls are TRBV20-1 and TRBJ1-1, with D uncertain. Trimming shortened V by 6 bases and J by 1 base, and 18 bases separated the two germline ends. The V gene's germline CDR1 is DFQATT and CDR2 SNEGSKA (reference sequence). This CDR3 has 15 amino acids. In DNA, the CDR3 is TGCAGTGCATACGCACTCGGGGTTAGGAACACTGAAGCTTTCTTT. Translation gives CSAYALGVRNTEAFF.

The chain couples TRBV6-2 or TRBV6-3 to TRBJ2-1; D not resolved. CDR1 is MNHEY and CDR2 is SVGEGT in the germline V gene. V was cut by 1 base and J by 6 bases, with 7 bases left in between. The CDR3 length is 13 residues. CDR3: CASSYFAPNEQFF. The CDR3 DNA sequence: TGTGCCAGCAGTTACTTCGCCCCCAATGAGCAGTTCTTC.

This clonotype was found a few times. This chain joins TRBV30 and TRBJ1-6; 7 positions agree with TRBD1. The CDR3 runs 12 residues. Germline CDR1 is GTSNPN and CDR2 is SVGIG (reference sequence). Trimming removed 4 bases from V and 13 bases from J; junction bases left unmatched: 7. DNA for the CDR3: TGTGCCTGGACGACAGGGAGGGGGCCCCTCCACTTT. Translation: CAWTTGRGPLHF.

There are a few counts of this clonotype. The genes are TRBV28 and TRBJ2-5; a weak D match, TRBD1 (6 bases). Germline-derived CDR1 and CDR2 are MDHEN and SYDVKM. V lost 6 bases and J lost 5, with 25 bases in between. The CDR3 is made up of 17 amino acids. DNA for the CDR3: TGTGCCAGCAGCGTACCCCAGGGGCCCCGAGGCTCGGAGACCCAGTACTTC. It is translated as CASSVPQGPRGSETQYF.

This chain connects TRBV9 to TRBJ2-7; D unresolved. The CDR3 is 13 residues long. CDR1 and CDR2 from the germline V gene are SGDLS and YYNGEE. The V end was cut by 2 bases, the J end by 2 bases, with 8 bases between. CDR3 protein: CASSVDGTYEQYF. DNA for the CDR3: TGTGCCAGCAGCGTGGACGGAACCTACGAGCAGTACTTC.

The genes are TRBV4-3 and TRBJ2-1; 16 bases fit TRBD2. CDR1 and CDR2 (germline): LGHNA, YSLEER. The CDR3 covers 20 residues. V was pared by 0 bases and J by 4 bases, with 9 bases of the junction left unmatched. CDR3 loop: CASSQDPPGLAGGQYNEQFF. For the CDR3, the DNA is TGCGCCAGCAGCCAAGACCCTCCGGGACTAGCGGGGGGGCAGTACAATGAGCAGTTCTTC.

The sample holds many counts of this clonotype. The junction does not match germline at one end; this may be a read error. V is TRBV4-2 and J is TRBJ2-3; the match to TRBD2 covers 11 bases. This CDR3 contains 14 residues. Germline values: CDR1 LGHNA, CDR2 YNFKEQ. The CDR3 reads CASSQVGTSGYVDF. The CDR3 DNA reads as TGTGCCAGCAGCCAGGTCGGGACTAGCGGTTATGTGGATTTT.

This clonotype came up a few times. The chain combines TRBV5-1 with TRBJ2-4; no clear D gene. V was pared by 4 bases and J by 0 bases, with 14 bases between. Per germline, CDR1 SGHRS and CDR2 YFSETQ. This CDR3 spans 16 amino acids. CDR3: CASSPDTSRAKNIQYF. CDR3 bases: TGCGCCAGCAGCCCCGACACCAGTAGAGCCAAAAACATTCAGTACTTC.

This clonotype showed up many times. The chain combines TRBV12-3 or TRBV12-4 with TRBJ2-3, with 10 bases aligning to TRBD1. Losses at the gene ends were 4 bases for V and 3 bases for J; bases not matched to a gene: 7. The CDR3 spans 16 residues. CDR3 DNA sequence: TGTGCCAGCAGTTCCCGACAGGGGGCTGTTACAGATACGCAGTATTTT. Its protein product is CASSSRQGAVTDTQYF.

V usage is TRBV7-2 and J usage is TRBJ1-6, with 7 bases fitting TRBD1. After removal of 6 bases from V and 9 bases from J, the junction contained 8 bases not matched to a gene. Per the germline V gene, CDR1 is SGHTA and CDR2 is FQGNSA. This CDR3 region has 14 residues. Here the CDR3 reads CASRRGQLGSPLHF. The CDR3 DNA reads as TGTGCCAGCAGGAGGGGACAGCTCGGTTCACCCCTCCACTTT.

The sample holds a few counts of this clonotype. The CDR3 spells CSVEGVTEAFF. CDR3 DNA: TGCAGCGTTGAGGGGGTGACTGAAGCTTTCTTT. The chain links TRBV29-1 to TRBJ1-1; weak D call: TRBD1 (5 bases). V was pared by 3 bases and J by 5 bases, with 7 bases between. CDR1 and CDR2 (germline): SQVTM, ANQGSEA. The CDR3 is made up of 11 amino acids. Based on the CDR3 plus reference TRBV29-1 and TRBJ1-1, the full variable domain is SAVISQKPSRDICQRGTSLTIQCQVDSQVTMMFWYRQQPGQSLTLIATANQGSEATYESGFVIDKFPISRPNLTFSTLTVSNMSPEDSSIYLCSVEGVTEAFFGQGTRLTVV.

This clonotype has at least ten counts. The chain couples TRBV4-2 to TRBJ2-3; D ambiguous. Germline loops: CDR1 LGHNA, CDR2 YNFKEQ. The CDR3 covers 15 residues. With 1 base removed from V and 0 bases from J, the gap between germline ends came to 8 bases. CDR3 region: CASSQAVSSTDTQYF. The CDR3 DNA reads TGTGCCAGCAGCCAAGCAGTTTCTAGCACAGATACGCAGTATTTT.

This clonotype was observed a single time. The gene calls are TRBV6-6 and TRBJ1-1; no reliable D call. Between the trimmed V and J ends, which lost 2 bases and 4 bases, there was a span of 11 bases. The CDR3 is made up of 14 amino acids. Germline values: CDR1 MNHNY, CDR2 SVGAGI (reference sequence). CDR3 region: CASSYAGSGTEAFF. The CDR3 DNA follows: TGTGCCAGCAGTTACGCGGGATCAGGCACTGAAGCTTTCTTT.

This rearrangement joins TRBV5-1 to TRBJ1-4; D is uncertain. The CDR3 has 15 residues. Germline CDR1 and CDR2: SGHRS and YFSETQ. V was shortened by 0 bases and J by 0 bases, with 6 bases between the two germline ends. CDR3 sequence reads: CASSLGTPTNEKLFF. CDR3 bases: TGCGCCAGCAGCTTGGGGACGCCAACTAATGAAAAACTGTTTTTT.